This entry lists 8 T cell receptor beta chains sequenced from one sample in a study of T cells in tuberculosis. Libraries were prepared by immunoSEQ multiplex PCR; TCRdb keeps only in-frame clonotypes and omits some of them. The sample has 50,000 or so clones; around 90% are singletons. After thawing and overnight rest, PBMC were stained with GMM-loaded CD1B tetramer, viability dye and anti-CD3 for sorting. C32 glucose monomycolate from Rhodococcus equi was loaded onto the CD1B tetramers. Sample: CD1b-GMM tetramer-negative cells sorted from PBMCs. All receptors come from an adult woman with latent tuberculosis.

This clone was observed once. The CDR3 region has the DNA TGCGCCAGCAGGCGAACGGGGGGCCTATTGGAGACCCAGTACTTC. Residues: CASRRTGGLLETQYF. The chain links TRBV5-1 to TRBJ2-5, with D possibly matching TRBD2 (7 bases). V shed 5 bases and J shed 5 bases, with 19 bases lying between them. Germline V gene sequence: CDR1 SGHRS, CDR2 YFSETQ. CDR3 size: 15 residues.

The chain links TRBV19 to TRBJ2-3; D might be TRBD1 (5 bases). With 11 bases removed from V and 3 bases from J, the gap between germline ends came to 18 bases. The CDR3 totals 14 residues. The germline gives CDR1 LNHDA, CDR2 SQIVND (reference sequence). The CDR3 protein is CAYQARQKTDTQYF. The DNA of the CDR3 is TGTGCCTACCAAGCGAGACAGAAAACAGATACGCAGTATTTT.

This chain connects TRBV6-6 to TRBJ2-5; D may be TRBD1 (5 bases). Trimming shortened V by 0 bases and J by 2 bases, and 10 bases separated the two germline ends. Germline V gene lookup returns CDR1 MNHNY and CDR2 SVGAGI (reference sequence). The CDR3 is made up of 15 amino acids. The CDR3 DNA follows: TGTGCCAGCAGTTACTCCTCGACAGATCAAGAGACCCAGTACTTC. Translation: CASSYSSTDQETQYF.

The chain links TRBV9 to TRBJ1-2; TRBD1 matches 9 bases. The trim removed 4 bases at V and 6 bases at J, leaving 13 bases unmatched. CDR1 and CDR2 from the germline V gene are SGDLS and YYNGEE. There are 16 residues in the CDR3. CDR3 protein: CASSFDTGQGGDGYTF. The CDR3 nucleotides read TGTGCCAGCAGCTTTGATACGGGACAGGGAGGGGATGGCTACACCTTC.

The chain carries TRBV7-9 and TRBJ2-2; 8 nucleotides agree with TRBD2. V gave up 5 bases and J gave up 2 bases; unmatched junction bases: 10. The germline gives CDR1 SEHNR, CDR2 FQNEAQ (reference sequence). The CDR3 extends over 17 amino acids. The CDR3 DNA reads as TGTGCCAGCAGCCCCCTCGGCGGGAGGCCTAACACCGGGGAGCTGTTTTTT. It translates to CASSPLGGRPNTGELFF.

A single count supports this clone. J is TRBJ2-1 and V is TRBV7-2; D unresolved. CDR1 is SGHTA, CDR2 FQGNSA, per germline. V lost 5 bases, J lost 4 bases, and 12 bases lay in between. The CDR3 has 14 amino acids. CDR3 sequence: CASSGMRGYNEQFF. CDR3 sequence (DNA): TGTGCCAGCAGCGGTATGCGAGGATACAATGAGCAGTTCTTC.

J is TRBJ1-5 and V is TRBV7-2; 10 nucleotides match TRBD1. J was trimmed by 9 bases and V by 5 bases; bases with no gene match: 10. Germline CDR1 reads SGHTA; CDR2 reads FQGNSA. This CDR3 contains 15 residues. The CDR3 here is CASSPQDRGRRPQHF. For the CDR3, the DNA is TGTGCCAGCAGCCCACAGGACAGGGGGAGGCGGCCCCAGCATTTT.

This clone has more than one count but fewer than ten. This chain joins TRBV27 and TRBJ1-4; D is ambiguous. Trimming pared 5 bases from V and 8 bases from J, leaving 12 bases between. Germline loops: CDR1 MNHEY, CDR2 SMNVEV (reference sequence). The CDR3 is made up of 13 amino acids. The CDR3 here is CASSRGRQEKLFF. CDR3 DNA sequence: TGTGCCAGCAGTCGAGGGCGGCAAGAAAAACTGTTTTTT.